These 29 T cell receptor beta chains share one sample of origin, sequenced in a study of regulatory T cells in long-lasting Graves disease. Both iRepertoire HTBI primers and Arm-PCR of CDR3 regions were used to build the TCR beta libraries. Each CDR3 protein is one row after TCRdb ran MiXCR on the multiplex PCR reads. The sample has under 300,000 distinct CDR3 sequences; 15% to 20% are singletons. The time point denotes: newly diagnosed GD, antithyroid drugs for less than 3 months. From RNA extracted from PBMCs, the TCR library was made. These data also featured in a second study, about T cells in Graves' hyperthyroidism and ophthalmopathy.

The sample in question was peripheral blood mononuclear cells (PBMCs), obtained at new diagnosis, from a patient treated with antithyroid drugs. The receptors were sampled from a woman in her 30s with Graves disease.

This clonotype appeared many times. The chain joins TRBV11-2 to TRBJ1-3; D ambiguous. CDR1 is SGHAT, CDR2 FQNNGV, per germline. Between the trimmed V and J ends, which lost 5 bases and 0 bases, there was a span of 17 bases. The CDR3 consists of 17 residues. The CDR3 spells CASSPFRRSSSGNTIYF. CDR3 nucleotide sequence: TGTGCCAGCAGCCCATTCCGACGTTCGAGCTCTGGAAACACCATATATTTT.

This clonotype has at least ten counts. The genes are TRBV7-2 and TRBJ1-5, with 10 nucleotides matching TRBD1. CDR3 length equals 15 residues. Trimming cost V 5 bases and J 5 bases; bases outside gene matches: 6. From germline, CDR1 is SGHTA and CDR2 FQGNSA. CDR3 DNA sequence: TGTGCCAGCAGCGCGAGGACAGGGGGGCATCAGCCCCAGCATTTT. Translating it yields CASSARTGGHQPQHF.

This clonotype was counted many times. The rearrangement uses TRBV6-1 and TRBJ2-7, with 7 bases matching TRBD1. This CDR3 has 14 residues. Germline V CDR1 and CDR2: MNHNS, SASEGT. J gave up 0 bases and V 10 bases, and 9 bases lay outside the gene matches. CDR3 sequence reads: CATTLGGASYEQYF. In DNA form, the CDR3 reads TGTGCCACCACCTTAGGGGGCGCCTCCTACGAGCAGTACTTC.

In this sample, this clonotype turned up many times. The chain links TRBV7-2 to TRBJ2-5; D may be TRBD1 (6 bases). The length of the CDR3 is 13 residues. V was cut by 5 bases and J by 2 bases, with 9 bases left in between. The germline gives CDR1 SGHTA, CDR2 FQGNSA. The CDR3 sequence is CASSTGFQETQYF. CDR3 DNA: TGTGCCAGCAGCACAGGGTTTCAAGAGACCCAGTACTTC.

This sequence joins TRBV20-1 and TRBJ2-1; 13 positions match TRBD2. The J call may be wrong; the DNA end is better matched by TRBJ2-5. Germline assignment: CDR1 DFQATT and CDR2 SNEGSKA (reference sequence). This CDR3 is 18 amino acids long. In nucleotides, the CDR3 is TGCAGTGCTAGGAAAACTAGCGGGAGGGCCGGGGTCAAAGAGACCCAGTACTTC. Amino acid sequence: CSARKTSGRAGVKETQYF.

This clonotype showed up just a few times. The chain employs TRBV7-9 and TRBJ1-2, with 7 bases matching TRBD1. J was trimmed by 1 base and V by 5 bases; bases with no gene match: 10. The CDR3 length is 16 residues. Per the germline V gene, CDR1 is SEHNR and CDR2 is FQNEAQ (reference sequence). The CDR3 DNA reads TGTGCCAGCAGCGTACCGGGACAGATACATAACTATGGCTACACCTTC. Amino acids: CASSVPGQIHNYGYTF.

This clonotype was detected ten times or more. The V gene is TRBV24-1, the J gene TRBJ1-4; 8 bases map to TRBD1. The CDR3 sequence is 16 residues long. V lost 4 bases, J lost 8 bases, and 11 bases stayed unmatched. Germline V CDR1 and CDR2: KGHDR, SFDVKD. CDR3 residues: CATSEDRGRAREKLFF. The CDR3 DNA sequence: TGTGCCACCAGTGAAGACAGGGGCCGCGCAAGGGAAAAACTGTTTTTT.

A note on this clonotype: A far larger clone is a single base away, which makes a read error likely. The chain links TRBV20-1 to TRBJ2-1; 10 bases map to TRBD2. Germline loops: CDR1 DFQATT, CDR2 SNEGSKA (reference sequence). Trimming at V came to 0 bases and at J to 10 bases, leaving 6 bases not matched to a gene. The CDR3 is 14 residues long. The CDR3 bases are TGCAGTGCTAGAGATAGCGGGGGGCCCTACGAGCAGTTCTTC. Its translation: CSARDSGGPYEQFF.

The CDR3 protein is CASSLSGVRSEKLFF. The CDR3 DNA reads as TGTGCCAGCAGCCTCTCGGGGGTTAGAAGTGAAAAACTGTTTTTT. V usage is TRBV9 and J usage is TRBJ1-4, with a possible D match to TRBD1 (5 bases). This CDR3 comprises 15 residues. Germline V CDR1 and CDR2: SGDLS, YYNGEE. Trimming stripped 4 bases from V and 7 bases from J, with 17 bases between.

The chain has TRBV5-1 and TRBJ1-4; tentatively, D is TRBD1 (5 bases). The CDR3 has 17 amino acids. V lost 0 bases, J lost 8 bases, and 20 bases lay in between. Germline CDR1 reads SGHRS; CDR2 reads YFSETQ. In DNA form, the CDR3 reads TGCGCCAGCAGCTTGGTTAGAGCCATGGGGGAGAAAGAAAAACTGTTTTTT. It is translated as CASSLVRAMGEKEKLFF. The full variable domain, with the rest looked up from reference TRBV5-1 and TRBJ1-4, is KAGVTQTPRYLIKTRGQQVTLSCSPISGHRSVSWYQQTPGQGLQFLFEYFSETQRNKGNFPGRFSGRQFSNSRSEMNVSTLELGDSALYLCASSLVRAMGEKEKLFFGSGTQLSVL.

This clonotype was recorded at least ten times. The CDR3 spells CASSRTDSGANVLTF. CDR3 sequence (DNA): TGCGCCAGCAGCAGGACAGACTCTGGGGCCAACGTCCTGACTTTC. The J gene is TRBJ2-6, the V gene TRBV5-1, with D possibly being TRBD1 (6 bases). V was cut by 4 bases and J by 0 bases, with 8 bases left in between. Germline V lookup: CDR1 SGHRS, CDR2 YFSETQ. This CDR3 has 15 amino acids.

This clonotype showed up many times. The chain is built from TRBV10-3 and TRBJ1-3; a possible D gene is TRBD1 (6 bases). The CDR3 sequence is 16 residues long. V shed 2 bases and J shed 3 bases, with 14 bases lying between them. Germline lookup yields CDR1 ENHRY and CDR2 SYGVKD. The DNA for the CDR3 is TGTGCCATCAGTGAGCCCTGGGGGCCAAATGGAAACACCATATATTTT. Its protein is CAISEPWGPNGNTIYF.

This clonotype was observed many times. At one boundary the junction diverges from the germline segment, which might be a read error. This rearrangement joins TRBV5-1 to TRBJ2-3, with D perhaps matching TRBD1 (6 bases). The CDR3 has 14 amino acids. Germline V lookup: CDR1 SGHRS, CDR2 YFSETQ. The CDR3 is CASSPQGITDTQYF. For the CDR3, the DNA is TGTGCCAGCAGCCCCCAGGGGATCACAGATACGCAGTATTTT. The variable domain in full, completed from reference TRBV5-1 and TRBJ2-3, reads KAGVTQTPRYLIKTRGQQVTLSCSPISGHRSVSWYQQTPGQGLQFLFEYFSETQRNKGNFPGRFSGRQFSNSRSEMNVSTLELGDSALYLCASSPQGITDTQYFGPGTRLTVL.

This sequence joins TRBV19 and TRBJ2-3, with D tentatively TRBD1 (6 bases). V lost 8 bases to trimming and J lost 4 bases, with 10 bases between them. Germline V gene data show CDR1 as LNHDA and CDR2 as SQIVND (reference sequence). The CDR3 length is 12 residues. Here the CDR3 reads CASQGTADTQYF. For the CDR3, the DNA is TGTGCCAGTCAGGGGACCGCAGATACGCAGTATTTT.

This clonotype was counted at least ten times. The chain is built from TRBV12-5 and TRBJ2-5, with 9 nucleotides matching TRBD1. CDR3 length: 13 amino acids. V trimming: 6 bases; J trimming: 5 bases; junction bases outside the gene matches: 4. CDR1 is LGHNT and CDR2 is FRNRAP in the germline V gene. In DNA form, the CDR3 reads TGTGCTAGTGGCCAAGACAGGGGGGAGACCCAGTACTTC. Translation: CASGQDRGETQYF. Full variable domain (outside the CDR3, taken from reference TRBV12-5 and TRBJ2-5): DARVTQTPRHKVTEMGQEVTMRCQPILGHNTVFWYRQTMMQGLELLAYFRNRAPLDDSGMPKDRFSAEMPDATLATLKIQPSEPRDSAVYFCASGQDRGETQYFGPGTRLLVL.

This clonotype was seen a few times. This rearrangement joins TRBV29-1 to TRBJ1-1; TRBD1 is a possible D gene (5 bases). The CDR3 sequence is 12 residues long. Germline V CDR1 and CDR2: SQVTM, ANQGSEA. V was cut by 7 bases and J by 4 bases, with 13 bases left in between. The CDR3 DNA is TGCAGCGCTGGGACTTTCGGCACTGAAGCTTTCTTT. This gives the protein CSAGTFGTEAFF. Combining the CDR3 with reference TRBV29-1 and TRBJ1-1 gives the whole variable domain SAVISQKPSRDICQRGTSLTIQCQVDSQVTMMFWYRQQPGQSLTLIATANQGSEATYESGFVIDKFPISRPNLTFSTLTVSNMSPEDSSIYLCSAGTFGTEAFFGQGTRLTVV.

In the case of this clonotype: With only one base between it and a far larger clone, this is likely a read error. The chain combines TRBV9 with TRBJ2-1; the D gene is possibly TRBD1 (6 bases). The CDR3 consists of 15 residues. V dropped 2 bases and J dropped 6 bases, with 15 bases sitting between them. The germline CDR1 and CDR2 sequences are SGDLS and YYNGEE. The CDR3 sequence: CASSVDSGRRNEQFF. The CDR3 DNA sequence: TGTGCCAGCAGCGTGGACAGCGGCCGACGCAATGAGCAGTTCTTC.

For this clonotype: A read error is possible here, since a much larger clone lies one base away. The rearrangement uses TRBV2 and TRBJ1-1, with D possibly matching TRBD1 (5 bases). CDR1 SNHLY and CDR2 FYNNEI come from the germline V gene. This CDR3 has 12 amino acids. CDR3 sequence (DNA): TGTGCCAGCGACAGTAGTCGAACTGGAGCTTTCTTT. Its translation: CASDSSRTGAFF.

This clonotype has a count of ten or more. The DNA of the CDR3 is TGTGCCACCAGTGATTTTGGGGGGCCGAACACCGGGGAGCTGTTTTTT. It is translated as CATSDFGGPNTGELFF. This rearrangement joins TRBV24-1 to TRBJ2-2; either TRBD1 or TRBD2 may supply D (6 bases each). Trimming pared 1 base from V and 0 bases from J, leaving 8 bases between. Germline CDR1 reads KGHDR; CDR2 reads SFDVKD. The CDR3 contains 16 residues.

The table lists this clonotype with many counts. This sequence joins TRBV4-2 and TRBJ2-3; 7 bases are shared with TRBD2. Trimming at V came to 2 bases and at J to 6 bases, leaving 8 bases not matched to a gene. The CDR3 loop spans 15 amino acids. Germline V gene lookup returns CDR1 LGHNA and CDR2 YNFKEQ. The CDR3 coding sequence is TGTGCCAGCAGCCAAACATATGACGGGGGGGATACGCAGTATTTT. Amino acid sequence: CASSQTYDGGDTQYF.

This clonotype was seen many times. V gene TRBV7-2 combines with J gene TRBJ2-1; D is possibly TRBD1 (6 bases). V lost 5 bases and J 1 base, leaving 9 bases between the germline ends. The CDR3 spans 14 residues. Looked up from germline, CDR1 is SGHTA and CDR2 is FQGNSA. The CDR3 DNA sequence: TGTGCCAGCAGCCCTCAGGGGTCCTACAATGAGCAGTTCTTC. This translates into CASSPQGSYNEQFF.

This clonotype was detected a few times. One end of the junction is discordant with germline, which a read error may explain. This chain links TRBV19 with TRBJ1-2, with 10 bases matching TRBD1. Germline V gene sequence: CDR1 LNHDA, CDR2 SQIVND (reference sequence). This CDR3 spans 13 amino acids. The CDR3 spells CASNIGDRGGYTF. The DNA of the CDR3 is TGTGCCAGTAATATAGGGGACAGGGGTGGCTACACCTTC.

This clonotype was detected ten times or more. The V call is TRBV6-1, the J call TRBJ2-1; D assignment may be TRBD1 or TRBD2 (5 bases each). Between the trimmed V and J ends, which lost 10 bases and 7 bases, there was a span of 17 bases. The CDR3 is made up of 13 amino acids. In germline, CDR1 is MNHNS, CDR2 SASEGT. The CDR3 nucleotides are TGTGCCATCCGGGACCCTTGGAGAAATGAGCAGTTCTTC. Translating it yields CAIRDPWRNEQFF.

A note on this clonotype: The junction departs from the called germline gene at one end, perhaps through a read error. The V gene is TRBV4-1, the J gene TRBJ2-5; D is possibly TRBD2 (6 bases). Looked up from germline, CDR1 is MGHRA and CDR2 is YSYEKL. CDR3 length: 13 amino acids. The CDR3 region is CVSSPQGGETQYF. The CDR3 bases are TGCGTCAGCAGCCCCCAGGGAGGAGAGACCCAGTACTTC.

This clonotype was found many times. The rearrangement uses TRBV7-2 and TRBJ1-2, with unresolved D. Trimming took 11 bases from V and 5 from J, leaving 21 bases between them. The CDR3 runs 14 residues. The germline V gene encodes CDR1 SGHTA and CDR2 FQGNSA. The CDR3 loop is CAGGNSSTIYGYTF. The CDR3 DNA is TGTGCCGGCGGAAATTCATCGACGATATATGGCTACACCTTC.

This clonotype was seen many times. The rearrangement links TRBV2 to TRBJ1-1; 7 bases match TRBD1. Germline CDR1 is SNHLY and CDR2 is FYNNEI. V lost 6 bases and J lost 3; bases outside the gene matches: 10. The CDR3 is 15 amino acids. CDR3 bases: TGTGCCAGCAGCCCCGACATGCAGGGGGACACTGAAGCTTTCTTT. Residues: CASSPDMQGDTEAFF.

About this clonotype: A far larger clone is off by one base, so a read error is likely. CDR3 in DNA: TGTGCCAGCAGCCCGGGACAGGGACGTGAAGCTTTCTTT. Translated: CASSPGQGREAFF. The rearrangement joins TRBV7-2 to TRBJ1-1; the match to TRBD1 covers 9 bases. Germline V gives CDR1 SGHTA, CDR2 FQGNSA. V lost 5 bases to trimming and J lost 7 bases; unmatched junction nucleotides: 5. This CDR3 is 13 amino acids long.

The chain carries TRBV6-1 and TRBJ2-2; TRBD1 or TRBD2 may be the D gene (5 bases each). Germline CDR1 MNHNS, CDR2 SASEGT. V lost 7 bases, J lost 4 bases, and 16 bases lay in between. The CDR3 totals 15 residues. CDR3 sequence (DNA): TGTGCCAGCACCCCTCTTGTTGGGGGCACCGGGGAGCTGTTTTTT. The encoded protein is CASTPLVGGTGELFF.

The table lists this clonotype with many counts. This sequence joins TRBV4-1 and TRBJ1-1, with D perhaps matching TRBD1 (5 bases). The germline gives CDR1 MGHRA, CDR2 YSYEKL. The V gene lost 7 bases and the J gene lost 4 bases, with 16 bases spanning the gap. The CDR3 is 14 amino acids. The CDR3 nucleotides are TGCGCCAGCATCGGGGGGGGGGTTGGCACTGAAGCTTTCTTT. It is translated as CASIGGGVGTEAFF.